This is a list of T cell receptor beta chains from one sample in a study of shared clonotypes between healthy human individuals. Data came from immunoSEQ multiplex PCR; TCRdb stores just in-frame clones and leaves some out. Of hundreds of thousands of clones listed, roughly 96% are singletons. The sequenced material came from memory CD8+ T cells sorted from blood. The receptor source for this set is a young man in good health. The conserved cysteine and the conserved F or W are not part of the CDR3 here. Fields, in order: V gene, clone size, CDR3 protein. Only part of the rows carry a size: once, few, many, or a class if the clone is expanded.

v_call: TRBV11-2; clone_size: -; cdr3_aa: ASSLASYEQY
v_call: TRBV9; clone_size: -; cdr3_aa: ASSADGYYGYT
v_call: TRBV19; clone_size: once; cdr3_aa: ASSLAHSYEQY
v_call: TRBV9; clone_size: -; cdr3_aa: ASSVQQGNTEAF
v_call: TRBV7-9; clone_size: -; cdr3_aa: ASSLTGGYT
v_call: TRBV9; clone_size: few; cdr3_aa: ASSGGTHYGYT
v_call: TRBV6-1; clone_size: -; cdr3_aa: ASSERDRGVATNEKLF
v_call: TRBV15; clone_size: -; cdr3_aa: ATSRSLGTGDEQY
v_call: TRBV20-1; clone_size: -; cdr3_aa: SAKISYEQY
v_call: TRBV11-2; clone_size: -; cdr3_aa: ASSPRQGTYEQY
v_call: TRBV15; clone_size: -; cdr3_aa: ATSRDFRGPGPGANVLT
v_call: TRBV2; clone_size: -; cdr3_aa: ASSAVLAEAYEQY
v_call: TRBV6-5; clone_size: -; cdr3_aa: ASSYGGNQPQH
v_call: TRBV5-5; clone_size: once; cdr3_aa: ASSPLGNTEAF
v_call: TRBV7-9; clone_size: -; cdr3_aa: ASSLLYNEQF
v_call: TRBV5-1; clone_size: -; cdr3_aa: ASTGNTEAF
v_call: TRBV2; clone_size: -; cdr3_aa: ASSEVGADGEKLF
v_call: TRBV7-2; clone_size: -; cdr3_aa: ASSLELSGRADTQY
v_call: TRBV4-1; clone_size: -; cdr3_aa: ASSQEPGLAYEQY
v_call: TRBV19; clone_size: -; cdr3_aa: ASSMRTASGANVLT
v_call: TRBV5-4; clone_size: -; cdr3_aa: ASSLGGRDTQY
v_call: TRBV9; clone_size: -; cdr3_aa: ASSVSSLGPYEQY
v_call: TRBV7-2; clone_size: -; cdr3_aa: ASSLVGTPYEQY
v_call: TRBV5-6; clone_size: -; cdr3_aa: ASSYPTSVYNEQF
v_call: TRBV7-9; clone_size: -; cdr3_aa: ASSLETGSGELF
v_call: TRBV29-1; clone_size: -; cdr3_aa: SVEGQGAEGYT
v_call: TRBV7-2; clone_size: -; cdr3_aa: ASSGGTSIPLAKNIQY
v_call: TRBV7-7; clone_size: -; cdr3_aa: ASSLGGTGELF
v_call: TRBV6-1; clone_size: -; cdr3_aa: ARGSGSADTQY
v_call: TRBV2; clone_size: -; cdr3_aa: ASRRTVAKNIQY
v_call: TRBV28; clone_size: -; cdr3_aa: ASSWGTPTEAF
v_call: TRBV6-5; clone_size: -; cdr3_aa: ASSYSGPFEETQY
v_call: TRBV6-4; clone_size: -; cdr3_aa: ASITPGRNMNTEAF
v_call: TRBV7-7; clone_size: -; cdr3_aa: ASGTGVGNEQF
v_call: TRBV9; clone_size: -; cdr3_aa: ASSVVSMREGLNEQF
v_call: TRBV10-2; clone_size: -; cdr3_aa: ATRGYLRAGELF
v_call: TRBV28; clone_size: -; cdr3_aa: ASTSVTGGSTEAF
v_call: TRBV10-1; clone_size: -; cdr3_aa: ASSEEDEGRSTDTQY
v_call: TRBV9; clone_size: -; cdr3_aa: ASSLAGGGNEQF
v_call: TRBV4-2; clone_size: -; cdr3_aa: ASSQGGRETQY
v_call: TRBV19; clone_size: -; cdr3_aa: ASSINRASNQPQH
v_call: TRBV14; clone_size: once; cdr3_aa: ASSLAGGPDTQY
v_call: TRBV7-2; clone_size: -; cdr3_aa: ASSLVAYSTDTQY
v_call: TRBV10-3; clone_size: -; cdr3_aa: AISGGTRTNEQY